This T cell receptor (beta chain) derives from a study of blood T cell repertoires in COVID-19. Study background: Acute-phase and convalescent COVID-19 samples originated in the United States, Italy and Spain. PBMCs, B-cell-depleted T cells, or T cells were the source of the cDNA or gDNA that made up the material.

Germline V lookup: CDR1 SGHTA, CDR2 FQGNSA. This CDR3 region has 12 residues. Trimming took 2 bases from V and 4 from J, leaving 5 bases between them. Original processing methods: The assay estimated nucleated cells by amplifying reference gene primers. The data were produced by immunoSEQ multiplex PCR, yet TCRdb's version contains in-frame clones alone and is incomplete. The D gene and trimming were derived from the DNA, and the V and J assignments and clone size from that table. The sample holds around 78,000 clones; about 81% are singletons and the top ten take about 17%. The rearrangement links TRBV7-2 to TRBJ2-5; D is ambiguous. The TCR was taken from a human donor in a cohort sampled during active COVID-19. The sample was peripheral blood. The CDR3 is CASSLNRETQYF. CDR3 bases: TGTGCCAGCAGCTTAAATAGAGAGACCCAGTACTTC.